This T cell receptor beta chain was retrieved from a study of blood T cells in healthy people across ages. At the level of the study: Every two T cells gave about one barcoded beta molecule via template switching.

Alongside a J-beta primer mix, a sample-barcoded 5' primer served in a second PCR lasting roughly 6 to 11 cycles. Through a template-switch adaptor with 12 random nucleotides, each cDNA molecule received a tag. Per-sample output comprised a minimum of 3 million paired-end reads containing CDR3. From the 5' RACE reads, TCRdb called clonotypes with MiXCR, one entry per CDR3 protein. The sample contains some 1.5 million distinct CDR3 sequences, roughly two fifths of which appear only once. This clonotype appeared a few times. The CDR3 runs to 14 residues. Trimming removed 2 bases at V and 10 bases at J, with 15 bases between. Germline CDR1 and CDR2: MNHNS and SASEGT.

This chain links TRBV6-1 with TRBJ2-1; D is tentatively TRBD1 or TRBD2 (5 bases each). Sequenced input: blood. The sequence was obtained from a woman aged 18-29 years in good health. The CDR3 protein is CASSERGSHQEQFF. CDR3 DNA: TGTGCCAGCAGTGAACGGGGCAGCCACCAGGAGCAGTTCTTC.